This T cell receptor (beta chain) is drawn from a study of OX40 agonist ivuxolimab in advanced cancers. Assay used: immunoSEQ multiplex PCR; TCRdb lists only in-frame clones, some missing. Of about 33,000 clones listed, approximately 84% are singletons. The specimen comprised CD4+ or CD8+ T cells sorted from blood, sampled in a trial of the OX40 agonist ivuxolimab. The source of this sequence is an adult with an advanced solid tumor such as melanoma, head and neck, liver or kidney cancer.

In nucleotides, the CDR3 is TGTGCCACCAGGGGGACCGGGGGGGATGAGCAGTTCTTC. Translating it yields CATRGTGGDEQFF. The genes are TRBV2 and TRBJ2-1; a possible D gene is TRBD2 (8 bases). V gave up 10 bases and J gave up 8 bases, with 18 bases separating them. The CDR3 runs to 13 residues. Germline V lookup: CDR1 SNHLY, CDR2 FYNNEI.